This TCR beta chain was captured by sequencing in a study of beta chain features in type 1 diabetes. General study points: When VDJ junctions were examined, type 1 diabetes patients showed fewer insertions and more deletions. Shortening of TCRB CDR3s, moderate but significant, appeared in all four CD4+ subsets of Type 1 diabetes patients.

This clone was seen a few times. No antigen is known for it. Other DNA sequences in the same sample also yield this CDR3. Every bit of the isolated RNA underwent reverse transcription, so sequencing read expressed TCRB transcripts. Data came from immunoSEQ multiplex PCR; TCRdb stores just in-frame clones and leaves some out. The sample records under 300,000 clones, approximately 8% being singletons. Each donor gave one heparinised blood draw averaging around 120 mL. Sorting with CD45RO/CCR7/CD25/CD127/CD95/CD27 yielded naive, central memory, regulatory and stem-like memory CD4+ cells. With 1 base removed from V and 4 bases from J, the gap between germline ends came to 8 bases. Germline CDR1 is SEHNR and CDR2 is FQNEAQ (reference sequence). This CDR3 contains 15 residues.

The sequenced sample was central memory CD4+ T cells from blood. This TCR was recovered from a woman aged 18 to 35 in good health. This chain links TRBV7-9 with TRBJ2-6; D could derive from TRBD1 or TRBD2 (5 bases each). For the CDR3, the DNA is TGTGCCAGCAGCTTAGGAGGGACCGGGGCCAACGTCCTGACTTTC. Translated: CASSLGGTGANVLTF. The whole variable domain, remainder taken from reference TRBV7-9 and TRBJ2-6, is DTGVSQNPRHKITKRGQNVTFRCDPISEHNRLYWYRQTLGQGPEFLTYFQNEAQLEKSRLLSDRFSAERPKGSFSTLEIQRTEQGDSAMYLCASSLGGTGANVLTFGAGSRLTVL.